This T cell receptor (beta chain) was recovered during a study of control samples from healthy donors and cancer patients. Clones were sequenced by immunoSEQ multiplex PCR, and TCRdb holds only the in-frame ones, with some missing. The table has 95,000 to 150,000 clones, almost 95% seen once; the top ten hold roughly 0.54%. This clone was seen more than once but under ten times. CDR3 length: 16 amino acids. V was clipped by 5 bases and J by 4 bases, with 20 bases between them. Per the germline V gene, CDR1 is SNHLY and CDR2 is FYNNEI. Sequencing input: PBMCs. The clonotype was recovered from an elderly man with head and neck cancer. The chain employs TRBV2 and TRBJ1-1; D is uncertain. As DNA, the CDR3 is TGTGCCAGCAGTTCTCAACCCGGAGCAGCGGGCACTGAAGCTTTCTTT. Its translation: CASSSQPGAAGTEAFF.